This T cell receptor (beta chain) is drawn from a study of T cells in tumors after PD-1 blockade. The wider study: Excluded were patients with checkpoint blockade, immunosuppressants, or radiotherapy or other anti-cancer therapy within 4 weeks. Either cemiplimab 350 mg every 2 weeks or pembrolizumab 200 mg every 3 weeks was given. Daily vismodegib 150 mg continued in a subset of anti-PD-1-treated patients.

Germline CDR1 SGHVS, CDR2 FNYEAQ. The CDR3 is 13 amino acids. Trimming stripped 5 bases from V and 2 bases from J, with 6 bases between. Repertoires were generated with immunoSEQ multiplex PCR, while TCRdb's copy carries only in-frame clones and drops some. The sample lists fewer than 55,000 clones, about 85% seen once, with about 4% in the top ten. V gene TRBV7-6 combines with J gene TRBJ2-2; the D is unclear. The sequenced sample was PBMCs, obtained before anti-PD-1 treatment. This receptor was obtained from a human donor with basal cell carcinoma. CDR3: CASSPDNTGELFF. The CDR3 DNA reads as TGTGCCAGCAGCCCCGATAACACCGGGGAGCTGTTTTTT.